This T cell receptor beta chain was sequenced for a study of blood T cell repertoires in COVID-19. Study in general: There were acute and convalescent COVID-19 samples, and they came from the United States, Italy and Spain. Nucleic acid was either cDNA or gDNA, and it came from T cells, B-cell-depleted T cells, or PBMCs.

The CDR3 length is 14 residues. From germline, CDR1 is KGHSH and CDR2 LQKENI. Trimming took 1 base from V and 13 from J; bases not matched to a gene: 9. In the study's own analysis: Nucleated cell counts were estimated from reference gene primer amplification. The method was immunoSEQ multiplex PCR; TCRdb's version includes in-frame clones alone and lacks a portion of them. The V and J calls and clone size are taken from that table; D and trimming were inferred from the DNA. The data show about 140,000 clones, about 90% seen once. Sequencing was performed on peripheral blood. The source of this sequence is a woman aged 80 or older with acute or convalescent COVID-19. The rearrangement joins TRBV18 to TRBJ1-1; 10 nucleotides align to TRBD1. Here the CDR3 DNA reads TGTGCCAGCTCACCACTGCGCTTTGGACAGGGGGGTTTCTTT. Translated: CASSPLRFGQGGFF.